These T cell receptor beta chains were read from a single sample in a study of T-cell reconstitution after alpha-beta-depleted transplantation in children. TCRdb processed the PCR reads anew with MiXCR; each CDR3 protein has one entry. This sample carries roughly 220,000 distinct CDR3 sequences, roughly 9.1% of them seen once, and the ten largest clones take 35%. This sample comprised PBMCs, mostly from graft donor cells, obtained 360 days after TCRalphabeta/CD19-depleted stem cell transplant. The source of these receptors is a male patient aged 2 to 10 who had a stem cell transplant for acute myeloid leukemia, so the T cells may come from the graft donor. Both conserved end residues are part of each CDR3. D genes are given only for firm matches. Clone size is given for some rows only: seen once, a few or many times, or a class if the clone is expanded.

>-|TRBV7-2|few|TRBJ1-4|13
TGTGCCAGCAGCTTGGGCGACAGGGAAAAACTGTTTTTT
CASSLGDREKLFF
>-|TRBV27|many|TRBJ1-1|15
TGTGCCAGCAGTTTGGTCGGGCTACGGGGCTCTGAAGCTTTCTTT
CASSLVGLRGSEAFF
>-|TRBV19|many|TRBJ1-2|13
TGTGCCAGTAGTTCGGACGGCTACTATGGCTACACCTTC
CASSSDGYYGYTF
>-|TRBV4-1|few|TRBJ1-2|15
TGCGCCAGCAGCCAAGTCCCCCCAGGGAGCTATGGCTACACCTTC
CASSQVPPGSYGYTF
>-|TRBV10-3|few|TRBJ2-1|16
TGTGCCATCAGTGAGTCAGGGCCCTCCCCAAACAATGAGCAGTTCTTC
CAISESGPSPNNEQFF
>-|TRBV25-1|many|TRBJ2-3|12
TGTGCCAGCAGTGAATATATCGATACGCAGTATTTT
CASSEYIDTQYF
>-|TRBV12-3/TRBV12-4|few|TRBJ2-2|17
TGTGCCAGCAGTTTAGCTTCCCCGGGGACTAACACCGGGGAGCTGTTTTTT
CASSLASPGTNTGELFF
>-|TRBV5-1|many|TRBJ2-1|15
TGCGCCAGCAGCCCTCCCGGGGGCCGCGTGGATGAGCAGTTCTTC
CASSPPGGRVDEQFF
>TRBD2|TRBV4-1|many|TRBJ2-3|16
TGCGCCAGCAGCCAAGAGCGACTAGCGGGAGCAGATACGCAGTATTTT
CASSQERLAGADTQYF
>-|TRBV29-1|-|TRBJ1-1|14
TGCAGCGCTCTGACGGGGGGGGTGAACACTGAAGCTTTCTTT
CSALTGGVNTEAFF
>TRBD1|TRBV20-1|few|TRBJ1-2|16
TGCAGTGCTCCCATAACAGGACAGGGGGAGGACTATGGCTACACCTTC
CSAPITGQGEDYGYTF
>-|TRBV12-3/TRBV12-4|-|TRBJ2-3|15
TGTGCCAGCAGTTTGTTCGGGGCTACCACAGATACGCAGTATTTT
CASSLFGATTDTQYF
>TRBD2|TRBV9|many|TRBJ2-1|15
TGTGCCAGCAGCGTAGAAGGACTAGGGTACAATGAGCAGTTCTTC
CASSVEGLGYNEQFF
>-|TRBV12-3/TRBV12-4|many|TRBJ2-6|13
TGTGCCAGCAGTCCGACAGGGGCCAACGTCCTGACTTTC
CASSPTGANVLTF
>-|TRBV20-1|few|TRBJ2-7|15
TGCAGTGCTAGAGATCAGGGGATAGGGGGCTACGAGCAGTACTTC
CSARDQGIGGYEQYF
>TRBD1|TRBV5-1|many|TRBJ1-1|14
TGCGCCAGCACCCGACAGGGAATGAACACTGAAGCTTTCTTT
CASTRQGMNTEAFF
>-|TRBV5-1|-|TRBJ2-1|12
TGCGCCAGCACCAGCCAGCGCAATGAGCAGTTCTTC
CASTSQRNEQFF
>-|TRBV20-1|-|TRBJ2-5|12
TGCAGTTCTGACCGGACGAGAGAGACCCAGTACTTC
CSSDRTRETQYF
>-|TRBV5-1|many|TRBJ1-1|14
TGCGCCAGCAGCTTTGGGGCGGAGAACACTGAAGCTTTCTTT
CASSFGAENTEAFF
>TRBD1|TRBV4-1|many|TRBJ1-1|14
TGCGCCAGCAGCCATCTCACAGGGGGCACTGAAGCTTTCTTT
CASSHLTGGTEAFF
>-|TRBV5-1|-|TRBJ2-3|15
TGCGCCAGCAGCTTGGACGTAGGTTCGGGGGATACGCAGTATTTT
CASSLDVGSGDTQYF
>TRBD1|TRBV3-1|-|TRBJ1-2|14
TGTGCCAGCAGCCACGGGACAGCTTCGTATGGCTACACCTTC
CASSHGTASYGYTF
>-|TRBV12-3/TRBV12-4|many|TRBJ1-1|14
TGTGCCAGCACCTCCACAGGGTATACCACTGAAGCTTTCTTT
CASTSTGYTTEAFF
>-|TRBV5-1|many|TRBJ2-1|14
TGCGCCAGCAACCCACAGGGAAACTACAATGAGCAGTTCTTC
CASNPQGNYNEQFF
>TRBD2|TRBV20-1|many|TRBJ2-7|15
TGCAGTGCTAGAGCAGGGACTAGCGGAAACTACGAGCAGTACTTC
CSARAGTSGNYEQYF
>-|TRBV12-3/TRBV12-4|many|TRBJ2-5|13
TGTGCCAGCAGTTCGTACAGGGAGGAGACCCAGTACTTC
CASSSYREETQYF
>TRBD1|TRBV6-2/TRBV6-3|-|TRBJ1-5|14
TGTGCCAGCAGCCTCGGGACAGAGTCTCAGCCCCAGCATTTT
CASSLGTESQPQHF
>TRBD2|TRBV29-1|few|TRBJ2-5|16
TGCAGCGTTGAACTTGGACTAGCGGGAGGGCGAGAGACCCAGTACTTC
CSVELGLAGGRETQYF
>-|TRBV12-3/TRBV12-4|-|TRBJ2-3|14
TGTGCCAGCAGTTTTTTCAGTAGCACAGATACGCAGTATTTT
CASSFFSSTDTQYF
>TRBD2|TRBV2|many|TRBJ2-3|13
TGTGCCGTTACTAGCGGGAGGACAGATACGCAGTATTTT
CAVTSGRTDTQYF
>-|TRBV20-1|few|TRBJ2-3|14
TGCAGTGCTAGAGATGTGAGGGAGACCTATACGCAGTATTTT
CSARDVRETYTQYF
>-|TRBV7-8|-|TRBJ2-7|14
TGTGCCAGCAGCTTAGCGCGGTCAGGGAACGAGCAGTACTTC
CASSLARSGNEQYF
>-|TRBV20-1|-|TRBJ1-5|13
TGCAGTGCTAGGGGCACGGGGCGGCAGCCCCAGCATTTT
CSARGTGRQPQHF
>-|TRBV30|-|TRBJ2-7|16
TGTGCCTGGCACGACGGGCCTATGGACGGATACTACGAGCAGTACTTC
CAWHDGPMDGYYEQYF
>TRBD2|TRBV29-1|many|TRBJ2-7|14
TGCAGCGTTGCGGGACTAGCGGCAACCTACGAGCAGTACTTC
CSVAGLAATYEQYF
>-|TRBV6-5|many|TRBJ1-1|17
TGTGCCAGCAGTTACTCAAGAATGGGGAAAAGTGGCGCTGAAGCTTTCTTT
CASSYSRMGKSGAEAFF
>-|TRBV5-1|few|TRBJ1-1|16
TGCGCCAGCAGCTTGGCCCGGTTGTCTGGCTCCACTGAAGCTTTCTTT
CASSLARLSGSTEAFF
>TRBD1|TRBV7-3|many|TRBJ1-5|17
TGTGCCAGCAGCTTAACTCCAGCCGGACAGGGCCATCAGCCCCAGCATTTT
CASSLTPAGQGHQPQHF
>-|TRBV7-2|few|TRBJ1-5|16
TGTGCCAGCAGCTTGGGGGGGGGAGTCAGCAATCAGCCCCAGCATTTT
CASSLGGGVSNQPQHF
>-|TRBV12-3/TRBV12-4|many|TRBJ1-6|12
TGTGCCAGCAGTTTCAGGGTGTCACCCCTCCACTTT
CASSFRVSPLHF
>-|TRBV29-1|few|TRBJ2-1|16
TGCAGCGTTGTTGAAGTCCTAGCGATACTCTACAATGAGCAGTTCTTC
CSVVEVLAILYNEQFF
>TRBD1|TRBV5-1|many|TRBJ1-1|14
TGCGCCAGCAGCTTCGGCAGGGGGGACACTGAAGCTTTCTTT
CASSFGRGDTEAFF
>-|TRBV12-3/TRBV12-4|many|TRBJ1-1|13
TGTGCCAGCAGGTCAGTCGAGGGGAGGGAAGCTTTCTTT
CASRSVEGREAFF
>TRBD2|TRBV12-3/TRBV12-4|many|TRBJ2-7|15
TGTGCCAGCAGCTTAGCGGGAGATTTCGTTTACGAGCAGTACTTC
CASSLAGDFVYEQYF
>-|TRBV29-1|many|TRBJ2-5|12
TGCAGCGTTGAGGAGTCTGGAGAGACCCAGTACTTC
CSVEESGETQYF
>-|TRBV12-3/TRBV12-4|-|TRBJ2-1|12
TGTGCCAGCAGCAGAATAGTTTCGCAGCAGTTCTTC
CASSRIVSQQFF
>TRBD1|TRBV7-9|many|TRBJ1-1|14
TGTGCCAGCGCCACAGGGGGCTCTTACCTTGAAGCTTTCTTT
CASATGGSYLEAFF
>TRBD2|TRBV11-2|-|TRBJ2-7|14
TGTGCCAGCAGCAGCGGGAGGTCCTACTACGAGCAGTACTTC
CASSSGRSYYEQYF
>TRBD2|TRBV6-2/TRBV6-3|-|TRBJ2-1|10
TGTGCCGTTCGGGGGGATGAGCAGTTCTTC
CAVRGDEQFF
>TRBD2|TRBV5-6|-|TRBJ2-1|17
TGTGCCAGCAGCCTACCCGGACTAGCGGGAGAGGGCAATGAGCAGTTCTTC
CASSLPGLAGEGNEQFF